A single sample gave rise to the 13 T cell receptor beta chains below, sequenced in a study of beta chain features in type 1 diabetes. Expressed TCRB transcripts were sequenced, since all the RNA that had been isolated was reverse transcribed. Produced via immunoSEQ multiplex PCR; TCRdb's table is partial and in-frame only. The profile shows under 900,000 clones, about 17% of them singletons. Specimen: naive CD4+ T cells from blood. These receptors came from a woman aged 18-35 years in good health.

V and J are TRBV14 and TRBJ1-2; D is undetermined. The ends were cut back, 3 bases at V and 6 bases at J, with 11 bases in the middle. CDR1 is SGHDN, CDR2 FVKESK, per germline. This CDR3 contains 13 residues. The CDR3 DNA reads TGTGCCAGCAGCCAGAGGATCTTGGATGGCTACACCTTC. Its translation is CASSQRILDGYTF.

V is TRBV2 and J is TRBJ2-5, with unresolved D. The germline CDR1 and CDR2 sequences are SNHLY and FYNNEI. V lost 2 bases and J 1 base, leaving 11 bases between the germline ends. CDR3 size: 15 residues. Here the CDR3 DNA reads TGTGCCAGCAGTGAATCAATCTTAATCCAAGAGACCCAGTACTTC. It is translated as CASSESILIQETQYF. The whole variable domain, remainder taken from reference TRBV2 and TRBJ2-5, is EPEVTQTPSHQVTQMGQEVILRCVPISNHLYFYWYRQILGQKVEFLVSFYNNEISEKSEIFDDQFSVERPDGSNFTLKIRSTKLEDSAMYFCASSESILIQETQYFGPGTRLLVL.

The V call is TRBV13, the J call TRBJ2-3; D possibly corresponds to TRBD1 (6 bases). V lost 4 bases, J lost 0 bases, and 26 bases lay in between. Per germline, CDR1 PRHDT and CDR2 FYEKMQ (reference sequence). The CDR3 is 20 residues long. CDR3 nucleotides: TGTGCCAGCAGCTCTACAGGGATCTATCGCACCGAGGATAGCACAGATACGCAGTATTTT. Residues: CASSSTGIYRTEDSTDTQYF.

A few counts support this clone. V usage is TRBV29-1 and J usage is TRBJ1-1; D perhaps matches TRBD1 (5 bases). This CDR3 spans 14 amino acids. Germline assignment: CDR1 SQVTM and CDR2 ANQGSEA. The V and J ends lost 7 bases and 2 bases respectively, with 17 bases between them. In DNA form, the CDR3 reads TGCAGCGCAGGTCGGACATCGACTAACACTGAAGCTTTCTTT. Protein product: CSAGRTSTNTEAFF.

The CDR3 DNA reads TGTGCCAGCAGAGAAGGTGGGGACAACTATAGCAATCAGCCCCAGCATTTT. This translates into CASREGGDNYSNQPQHF. V gene TRBV9 combines with J gene TRBJ1-5, with D maybe TRBD1 (6 bases). V lost 5 bases, J lost 0 bases, and 18 bases lay in between. The CDR3 extends over 17 amino acids. Germline V gene lookup returns CDR1 SGDLS and CDR2 YYNGEE. Full variable domain (rest looked up from reference TRBV9 and TRBJ1-5): DSGVTQTPKHLITATGQRVTLRCSPRSGDLSVYWYQQSLDQGLQFLIQYYNGEERAKGNILERFSAQQFPDLHSELNLSSLELGDSALYFCASREGGDNYSNQPQHFGDGTRLSIL.

This chain connects TRBV6-5 to TRBJ2-1; 13 bases match TRBD2. The CDR3 consists of 14 residues. V shed 8 bases, J shed 7 bases, and the junction held 5 bases outside the gene matches. The germline V gene has CDR1 MNHEY and CDR2 SVGAGI. In nucleotides, the CDR3 is TGTGCCAGCCTCTCGGGACTAGCGGGAAATGAGCAGTTCTTC. Translating it yields CASLSGLAGNEQFF.

This chain joins TRBV28 and TRBJ2-7; tentatively, D is TRBD1 (6 bases). In germline, CDR1 is MDHEN, CDR2 SYDVKM. Trimming left V 5 bases short and J 7 bases short, with 21 bases between. The CDR3 has 15 amino acids. As DNA, the CDR3 is TGTGCCAGCAGTGGCGGACAGCCACTGATGGGGGAGCAGTACTTC. Translated, it gives CASSGGQPLMGEQYF.

The rearrangement links TRBV15 to TRBJ2-7, with D possibly being TRBD2 (6 bases). The ends were cut back, 0 bases at V and 2 bases at J, with 11 bases in the middle. This CDR3 spans 15 amino acids. Looked up from germline, CDR1 is LNHNV and CDR2 is YYDKDF (reference sequence). The CDR3 DNA sequence: TGTGCCACCAGCAGAGACCTCACGGGGGCCTACGAGCAGTACTTC. Translation: CATSRDLTGAYEQYF.

This clone was seen more than once but under ten times. The chain carries TRBV2 and TRBJ2-6; D assignment may be TRBD1 or TRBD2 (6 bases each). Germline V CDR1 and CDR2: SNHLY, FYNNEI. The CDR3 contains 18 residues. Deletions cut 2 bases from V and 0 bases from J, with 14 bases between. The CDR3 region has the DNA TGTGCCAGCAGTGAATGGGGGGCCGGCTCCTCTGGGGCCAACGTCCTGACTTTC. Encoded protein: CASSEWGAGSSGANVLTF.

This clone was found a few times. CDR3 nucleotides: TGTGCCAGCAGTAGACGGACTAGCGGGATCAATGAGCAGTTCTTC. Its protein is CASSRRTSGINEQFF. V usage is TRBV2 and J usage is TRBJ2-1; 12 bases are a match to TRBD2. Germline V gives CDR1 SNHLY, CDR2 FYNNEI. Unmatched junction bases numbered 5, after V lost 5 bases and J lost 6 bases. This CDR3 has 15 amino acids.

This clone showed up just a few times. The chain links TRBV5-1 to TRBJ2-7; 7 nucleotides match TRBD2. Germline V CDR1 and CDR2: SGHRS, YFSETQ. The J segment lost 6 bases and the V segment lost 4 bases, leaving 10 bases of the junction unmatched. There are 14 residues in the CDR3. CDR3 sequence (DNA): TGCGCCAGCAGCACCAGCGGGGAGCGGGTCGAGCAGTACTTC. Protein: CASSTSGERVEQYF. Full variable domain (outside the CDR3, taken from reference TRBV5-1 and TRBJ2-7): KAGVTQTPRYLIKTRGQQVTLSCSPISGHRSVSWYQQTPGQGLQFLFEYFSETQRNKGNFPGRFSGRQFSNSRSEMNVSTLELGDSALYLCASSTSGERVEQYFGPGTRLTVT.

This clone was detected once. This chain connects TRBV28 to TRBJ2-2, with no clear D. The germline V and J ends were trimmed by 8 bases and 5 bases, with 12 bases remaining between them. Per germline, CDR1 MDHEN and CDR2 SYDVKM. The CDR3 is 13 residues long. In DNA, the CDR3 is TGTGCCAGCGTCAACGGAGAGACCGGGGAGCTGTTTTTT. This sequence encodes CASVNGETGELFF.

The rearrangement joins TRBV7-9 to TRBJ2-1, with TRBD2 matching 7 bases. J was trimmed by 7 bases and V by 0 bases; bases with no gene match: 6. The CDR3 spans 15 residues. Per germline, CDR1 SEHNR and CDR2 FQNEAQ (reference sequence). The CDR3 DNA reads as TGTGCCAGCAGCTTAGCGGGTCTAGCGGCAAATGAGCAGTTCTTC. It encodes CASSLAGLAANEQFF.